This TCR beta chain derives from a study of beta chain features in type 1 diabetes. A sort by CD45RO/CCR7/CD25/CD127/CD95/CD27 yielded CD4+ naive, central memory, regulatory and stem cell-like memory cells. Expressed TCRB transcripts were sequenced because the entire RNA isolate underwent reverse transcription. An average of approximately 4 million reads was obtained for naive, central memory and regulatory T cell samples. Data came from immunoSEQ multiplex PCR; TCRdb stores just in-frame clones and leaves some out. The table includes 900,000 or so clones, roughly 15% detected once. The sequence was collected from a woman in her late teens or twenties in good health. Sequences were obtained from naive CD4+ T cells from blood.

In DNA, the CDR3 is TGTGCCAGCAGCTTATCAGTAAGCACAGATACGCAGTATTTT. Translation: CASSLSVSTDTQYF. The rearrangement joins TRBV7-9 to TRBJ2-3; D is ambiguous. The length of the CDR3 is 14 residues. The V end was cut by 2 bases, the J end by 0 bases, with 6 bases between. Germline values: CDR1 SEHNR, CDR2 FQNEAQ (reference sequence).